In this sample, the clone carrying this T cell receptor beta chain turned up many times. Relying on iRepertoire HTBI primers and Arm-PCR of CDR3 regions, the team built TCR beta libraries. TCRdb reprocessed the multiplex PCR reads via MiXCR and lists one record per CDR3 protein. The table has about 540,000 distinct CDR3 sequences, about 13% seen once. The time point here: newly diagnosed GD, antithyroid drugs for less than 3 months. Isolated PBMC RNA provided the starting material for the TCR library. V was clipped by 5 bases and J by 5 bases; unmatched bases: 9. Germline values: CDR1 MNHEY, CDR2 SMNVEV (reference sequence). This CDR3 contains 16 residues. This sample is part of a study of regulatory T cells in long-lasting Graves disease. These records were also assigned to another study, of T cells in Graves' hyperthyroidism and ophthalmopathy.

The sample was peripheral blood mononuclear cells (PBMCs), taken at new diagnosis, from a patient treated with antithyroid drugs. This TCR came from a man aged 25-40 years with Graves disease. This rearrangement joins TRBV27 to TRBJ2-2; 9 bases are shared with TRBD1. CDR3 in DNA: TGTGCCAGCAGTCCACAGGGGGCCTTCGGGACCGGGGAGCTGTTTTTT. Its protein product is CASSPQGAFGTGELFF.